This TCR beta chain was identified during a study of T cells in Graves' hyperthyroidism and ophthalmopathy. Amplification of TCR beta CDR3 regions used RNA as the template. The HTBI primer set was used in a first-round RT-PCR of the TCR CDR3. TCRdb called the multiplex PCR reads again in MiXCR, with one record for every CDR3 protein. This sample has over 500,000 distinct CDR3 sequences, with about 15% found just once. The CDR3 is made up of 16 amino acids. V lost 6 bases to trimming and J lost 3 bases, with 21 bases between them. The germline CDR1 and CDR2 sequences are SGHTA and FQGNSA. This clonotype appeared many times. PBMCs were derived from about 10 ml fresh peripheral blood.

The TCR comes from a woman aged 40-49 years with Graves' hyperthyroidism. What was sequenced was blood. The chain uses TRBV7-2 and TRBJ2-7; D perhaps matches TRBD2 (6 bases). The CDR3 DNA reads TGTGCCAGCAGTTCACCCGGGACTCCAACATTCTACGAGCAGTACTTC. Its protein product is CASSSPGTPTFYEQYF.